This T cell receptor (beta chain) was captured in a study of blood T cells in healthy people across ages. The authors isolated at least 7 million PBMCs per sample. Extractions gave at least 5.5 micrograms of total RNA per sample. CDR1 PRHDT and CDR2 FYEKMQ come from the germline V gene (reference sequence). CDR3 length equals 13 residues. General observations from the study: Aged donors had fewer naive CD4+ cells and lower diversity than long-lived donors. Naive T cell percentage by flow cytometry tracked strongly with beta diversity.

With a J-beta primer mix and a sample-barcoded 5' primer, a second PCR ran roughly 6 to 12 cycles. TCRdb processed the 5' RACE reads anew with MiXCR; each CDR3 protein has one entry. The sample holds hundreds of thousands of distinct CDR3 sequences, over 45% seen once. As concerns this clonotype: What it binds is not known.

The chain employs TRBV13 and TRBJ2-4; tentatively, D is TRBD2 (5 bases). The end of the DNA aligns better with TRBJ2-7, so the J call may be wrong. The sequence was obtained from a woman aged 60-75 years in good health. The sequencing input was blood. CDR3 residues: CASSPPGDYEQYF. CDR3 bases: TGTGCCAGCAGCCCCCCCGGGGATTACGAGCAGTACTTC.